Each of the 5 T cell receptor beta chains below was sequenced from the same sample in a study of blood T cell repertoires in COVID-19. Here immunoSEQ multiplex PCR was the method, and the copy in TCRdb shows in-frame clones only, minus some. The data show some 200,000 clones, around four fifths seen once. The sample was peripheral blood. All receptors derive from a man in his sixties with COVID-19, enrolled during active disease.

This chain connects TRBV19 to TRBJ1-2; TRBD1 aligns across 9 bases. Trimming removed 4 bases from V and 8 bases from J; junction bases left unmatched: 14. CDR1 is LNHDA, CDR2 SQIVND, per germline (reference sequence). There are 16 residues in the CDR3. In DNA, the CDR3 is TGTGCCAGTAGTACCGGGACAGGGAGTTTAGTAGGCGGCTACACCTTC. It is translated as CASSTGTGSLVGGYTF. Together with reference TRBV19 and TRBJ1-2, the CDR3 gives the full variable domain: DGGITQSPKYLFRKEGQNVTLSCEQNLNHDAMYWYRQDPGQGLRLIYYSQIVNDFQKGDIAEGYSVSREKKESFPLTVTSAQKNPTAFYLCASSTGTGSLVGGYTFGSGTRLTVV.

V and J are TRBV10-3 and TRBJ1-1; D possibly corresponds to TRBD1 (6 bases). CDR3 size: 12 residues. V was cut by 6 bases and J by 5 bases, with 10 bases left in between. Germline assignment: CDR1 ENHRY and CDR2 SYGVKD. The CDR3 loop reads CAISGQPTEAFF. The DNA of the CDR3 is TGTGCCATCAGCGGACAGCCTACTGAAGCTTTCTTT.

The rearrangement links TRBV27 to TRBJ2-1; 9 nucleotides line up with TRBD1. CDR1 MNHEY and CDR2 SMNVEV come from the germline V gene (reference sequence). This CDR3 is built from 17 residues. V trimming: 5 bases; J trimming: 4 bases; junction bases outside the gene matches: 12. The CDR3 spells CASSPTLGGQGYNEQFF. For the CDR3, the DNA is TGTGCCAGCAGTCCAACCCTGGGGGGACAGGGTTACAATGAGCAGTTCTTC.

The V gene is TRBV5-1, the J gene TRBJ2-1; D possibly corresponds to TRBD2 (6 bases). Trimming left V 6 bases short and J 6 bases short, with 13 bases between. The CDR3 sequence is 13 residues long. Germline V lookup: CDR1 SGHRS, CDR2 YFSETQ. The DNA of the CDR3 is TGCGCCAGCAACCGCGGGACCACCAATGAGCAGTTCTTC. It encodes CASNRGTTNEQFF.

The chain joins TRBV27 to TRBJ2-1, with D unresolved. V was pared by 8 bases and J by 9 bases, with 20 bases between. The CDR3 is made up of 14 amino acids. Germline lookup yields CDR1 MNHEY and CDR2 SMNVEV (reference sequence). CDR3 amino acids: CASGLDSSYSEQFF. The DNA of the CDR3 is TGTGCCAGCGGGCTCGATTCGTCGTATTCTGAGCAGTTCTTC.